Given below is one TCR beta chain in context. The entry originates in a study of blood T cell repertoires in COVID-19. Sequenced by immunoSEQ multiplex PCR; TCRdb stores in-frame clones only, minus some. The sample carries fewer than 200,000 clones, around nine tenths recorded once. This CDR3 region has 15 residues. Germline V gives CDR1 MNHEY, CDR2 SVGAGI. The V end lost 4 bases, the J end lost 2 bases, and 12 bases lay between the germline ends. The TCR sequence derives from a woman in her 70s with COVID-19, enrolled during active disease. Input material: peripheral blood. The chain recombines TRBV6-5 with TRBJ2-1, with D perhaps matching TRBD2 (5 bases). In nucleotides, the CDR3 is TGTGCCAGCAGTTCGAGGGCAGTTACCTACAATGAGCAGTTCTTC. Its translation is CASSSRAVTYNEQFF.